A selection of T cell receptor beta chains follows, all from one sample in a study of shared clonotypes between healthy human individuals. Assay: immunoSEQ multiplex PCR; the TCRdb copy retains only in-frame clones and omits some. Counted here are hundreds of thousands of clones, around 93% occurring once; the ten biggest clones make up 24%. The sequencing input was naive CD8+ T cells sorted from blood. These receptors came from a man aged 25-40 years in good health. The CDR3 runs from the conserved cysteine through the conserved F or W. D genes are given only for firm matches. Clone sizes are given selectively: once, few, many, or a class where the clone is expanded.

clone size,V gene,D gene,J gene,CDR3 protein,CDR3 DNA
.,TRBV7-3,.,TRBJ1-4,CASSPTGGRGEKLFF,TGTGCCAGCAGCCCTACCGGGGGGCGAGGTGAAAAACTGTTTTTT
few,TRBV15,.,TRBJ2-1,CATSSSPRGEQFF,TGTGCCACCAGCAGTTCCCCCCGCGGAGAGCAGTTCTTC
.,TRBV5-4,TRBD2,TRBJ2-7,CASSPGTSGFYEQYF,TGTGCCAGCAGCCCAGGGACTAGCGGATTCTACGAGCAGTACTTC
.,TRBV7-6,.,TRBJ2-1,CASSFQGDSTYNEQFF,TGTGCCAGCAGCTTCCAGGGGGACTCAACCTACAATGAGCAGTTCTTC
.,TRBV6-1,.,TRBJ2-7,CASSGDTSYEQYF,TGTGCCAGCAGCGGGGATACCTCCTACGAGCAGTACTTC
.,TRBV10-2,.,TRBJ2-4,CASTMGDIQYF,TGCGCCAGCACAATGGGGGACATTCAGTACTTC
.,TRBV11-2,TRBD2,TRBJ2-7,CASSLVTAGASYEQYF,TGTGCCAGCAGCTTAGTGACGGCGGGAGCTTCCTACGAGCAGTACTTC
.,TRBV29-1,TRBD2,TRBJ2-7,CSVEVTSGNPYEQYF,TGCAGCGTTGAGGTGACTAGCGGGAACCCCTACGAGCAGTACTTC
.,TRBV28,TRBD2,TRBJ2-1,CASRTLGTSGHEQFF,TGTGCCAGCAGGACCCTCGGGACTAGCGGTCATGAGCAGTTCTTC
.,TRBV15,TRBD1,TRBJ2-5,CATSKMGQDETQYF,TGTGCCACCAGCAAGATGGGACAGGATGAGACCCAGTACTTC
.,TRBV7-6,.,TRBJ1-1,CASSLGFNTEAFF,TGTGCCAGCAGCTTAGGGTTCAACACTGAAGCTTTCTTT
.,TRBV6-6,.,TRBJ2-7,CASSYGREQYF,TGTGCCAGCAGTTACGGTCGCGAGCAGTACTTC
.,TRBV27,.,TRBJ2-7,CASSPTGNNEQYF,TGTGCCAGCAGTCCTACAGGGAACAACGAGCAGTACTTC
.,TRBV9,.,TRBJ2-3,CASSAYTDTQYF,TGTGCCAGCAGCGCTTACACAGATACGCAGTATTTT
.,TRBV7-9,.,TRBJ1-1,CASTQPRGLNTEAFF,TGTGCCAGCACCCAGCCCCGGGGGTTGAACACTGAAGCTTTCTTT
.,TRBV7-6,.,TRBJ1-1,CASSLDRGSGTEAFF,TGTGCCAGCAGCTTAGATAGGGGGTCTGGCACTGAAGCTTTCTTT
.,TRBV14,.,TRBJ1-1,CASSQDPGQAAFF,TGTGCCAGCAGCCAAGATCCGGGCCAGGCAGCTTTCTTT
.,TRBV19,.,TRBJ2-7,CASSIFGGVYEQYF,TGTGCCAGTAGTATTTTCGGGGGAGTCTACGAGCAGTACTTC
.,TRBV9,.,TRBJ2-3,CASSVGGNGPDTQYF,TGTGCCAGCAGCGTAGGAGGGAACGGTCCAGATACGCAGTATTTT
few,TRBV28,.,TRBJ2-7,CATQKAGRRTTYEQYF,TGTGCCACTCAAAAGGCGGGCCGTCGAACTACCTACGAGCAGTACTTC
.,TRBV27,.,TRBJ2-3,CASSLSSGATLYF,TGTGCCAGCAGTTTATCGTCTGGGGCTACTCTGTATTTT
.,TRBV6-5,.,TRBJ2-7,CASSYSWGSSYEQYF,TGTGCCAGCAGTTACTCTTGGGGGAGCTCCTACGAGCAGTACTTC
few,TRBV7-6,TRBD1,TRBJ2-2,CASRDHRGPTGELFF,TGTGCCAGCAGAGACCACAGGGGGCCTACCGGGGAGCTGTTTTTT
.,TRBV13,.,TRBJ2-7,CASSPRDGAYEQYF,TGTGCCAGCAGCCCCCGGGACGGAGCCTACGAGCAGTACTTC
.,TRBV27,.,TRBJ2-2,CASSLSWGTGELFF,TGTGCCAGCAGTTTATCGTGGGGAACGGGGGAGCTGTTTTTT
.,TRBV29-1,.,TRBJ2-3,CSVVGRSPDTQYF,TGCAGCGTCGTGGGTAGGTCCCCAGATACGCAGTATTTT
once,TRBV12-2,.,TRBJ1-2,CASRALQGDYGYTF,TGTGCAAGTCGTGCCTTACAGGGGGACTATGGCTACACCTTC
.,TRBV13,TRBD2,TRBJ2-3,CASSSGLAQTDTQYF,TGTGCCAGCAGCTCGGGACTAGCGCAGACAGATACGCAGTATTTT
.,TRBV7-8,TRBD2,TRBJ2-1,CASSLPIAGGPDEQFF,TGTGCCAGCAGCTTACCCATAGCGGGAGGGCCAGATGAGCAGTTCTTC
.,TRBV4-1,.,TRBJ2-7,CASSQVQGSYEQYF,TGCGCCAGCAGCCAAGTCCAGGGGTCCTACGAGCAGTACTTC
.,TRBV7-9,TRBD2,TRBJ2-7,CASSLGSGLEYF,TGTGCCAGCAGCTTAGGTTCGGGACTAGAGTACTTC
.,TRBV5-6,TRBD2,TRBJ2-3,CASGTSGSSGADTQYF,TGTGCCAGCGGGACTAGCGGGAGCTCCGGAGCAGATACGCAGTATTTT
.,TRBV10-2,.,TRBJ2-7,CASQGQYEQYF,TGCGCCAGCCAAGGACAGTACGAGCAGTACTTC
.,TRBV27,.,TRBJ2-7,CASATSSSYEQYF,TGTGCCAGCGCCACTAGTTCATCCTACGAGCAGTACTTC
.,TRBV28,TRBD1,TRBJ2-1,CASSRDRGHNEQFF,TGTGCCAGCAGTAGGGACAGGGGACACAATGAGCAGTTCTTC
.,TRBV11-3,TRBD2,TRBJ2-3,CASSLEGGRTDTQYF,TGTGCCAGCAGCTTAGAGGGCGGGAGAACAGATACGCAGTATTTT
many,TRBV6-4,TRBD2,TRBJ2-1,CASSGLAGGNEQFF,TGTGCCAGCAGTGGACTAGCGGGAGGGAATGAGCAGTTCTTC
.,TRBV5-1,TRBD2,TRBJ2-1,CASSPGLAGGNNEQFF,TGCGCCAGCAGCCCCGGACTAGCGGGAGGTAACAATGAGCAGTTCTTC
once,TRBV19,.,TRBJ2-7,CASSNWTDKAEQYF,TGTGCCAGTAGTAACTGGACGGATAAGGCCGAGCAGTACTTC
.,TRBV19,.,TRBJ2-2,CASSIGYGRGPNTGELFF,TGTGCCAGTAGTATAGGTTACGGGCGGGGGCCGAACACCGGGGAGCTGTTTTTT
.,TRBV19,.,TRBJ2-3,CASSRHRSTDTQYF,TGTGCCAGTAGTAGGCACAGAAGTACAGATACGCAGTATTTT
.,TRBV27,.,TRBJ2-5,CASSLGGRALKTQYF,TGTGCCAGCAGTTTAGGAGGACGAGCTTTAAAGACCCAGTACTTC
.,TRBV6-5,TRBD2,TRBJ2-1,CASSPRDYSYNEQFF,TGTGCCAGCAGCCCCCGGGACTATTCCTACAATGAGCAGTTCTTC
.,TRBV6-5,.,TRBJ2-3,CASSRYSGFTDTQYF,TGTGCCAGCAGTCGATATAGCGGATTCACAGATACGCAGTATTTT
.,TRBV4-2,TRBD2,TRBJ2-7,CASSQVGLASEQYF,TGTGCCAGCAGCCAAGTAGGACTAGCATCCGAGCAGTACTTC
.,TRBV29-1,.,TRBJ1-1,CSVDTLRTEAFF,TGCAGCGTTGACACCCTTCGGACTGAAGCTTTCTTT
.,TRBV29-1,TRBD2,TRBJ2-1,CSVTGTSGIGEQFF,TGCAGCGTCACCGGGACTAGCGGGATTGGTGAGCAGTTCTTC
once,TRBV28,.,TRBJ1-4,CASRKRVGYDNEKLFF,TGTGCCAGCAGAAAACGGGTGGGTTATGATAATGAAAAACTGTTTTTT
.,TRBV7-9,TRBD1,TRBJ1-2,CASRTGLGYTF,TGTGCCAGCCGGACAGGGCTGGGCTACACCTTC
.,TRBV2,TRBD2,TRBJ2-7,CASSGRLADLSEQYF,TGTGCCAGCAGTGGACGACTAGCGGACCTCTCGGAGCAGTACTTC
.,TRBV14,.,TRBJ1-1,CASSQDRPAHEAFF,TGTGCCAGCAGCCAAGATCGACCAGCACACGAAGCTTTCTTT
.,TRBV7-9,.,TRBJ1-5,CASSHRDGNQPQHF,TGTGCCAGCAGCCACCGGGACGGCAATCAGCCCCAGCATTTT
.,TRBV4-3,.,TRBJ2-2,CASSQDWGNTGELFF,TGCGCCAGCAGCCAAGATTGGGGAAACACCGGGGAGCTGTTTTTT
.,TRBV9,.,TRBJ2-5,CASSSYDSQETQYF,TGTGCCAGCAGCAGCTACGACAGCCAGGAGACCCAGTACTTC
.,TRBV19,.,TRBJ2-1,CASSTRRGYYNEQFF,TGTGCCAGTAGTACTAGACGGGGCTACTACAATGAGCAGTTCTTC
.,TRBV5-1,.,TRBJ1-1,CASSLVGGMTEAFF,TGCGCCAGCAGCTTGGTTGGCGGTATGACTGAAGCTTTCTTT